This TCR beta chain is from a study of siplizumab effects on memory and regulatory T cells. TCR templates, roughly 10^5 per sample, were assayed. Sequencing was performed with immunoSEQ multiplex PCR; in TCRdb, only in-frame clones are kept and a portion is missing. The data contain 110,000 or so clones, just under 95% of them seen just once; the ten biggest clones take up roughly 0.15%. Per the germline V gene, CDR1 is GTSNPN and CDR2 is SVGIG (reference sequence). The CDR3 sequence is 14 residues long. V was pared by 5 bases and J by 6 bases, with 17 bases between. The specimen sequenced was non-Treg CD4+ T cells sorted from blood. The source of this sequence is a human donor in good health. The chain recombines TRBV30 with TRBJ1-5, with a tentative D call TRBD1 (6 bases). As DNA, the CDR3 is TGTGCCTGGGGCCCGGGGGGGGGCTTTCAGCCCCAGCATTTT. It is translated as CAWGPGGGFQPQHF. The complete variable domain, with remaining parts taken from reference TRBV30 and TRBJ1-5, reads SQTIHQWPATLVQPVGSPLSLECTVEGTSNPNLYWYRQAAGRGLQLLFYSVGIGQISSEVPQNLSASRPQDRQFILSSKKLLLSDSGFYLCAWGPGGGFQPQHFGDGTRLSIL.